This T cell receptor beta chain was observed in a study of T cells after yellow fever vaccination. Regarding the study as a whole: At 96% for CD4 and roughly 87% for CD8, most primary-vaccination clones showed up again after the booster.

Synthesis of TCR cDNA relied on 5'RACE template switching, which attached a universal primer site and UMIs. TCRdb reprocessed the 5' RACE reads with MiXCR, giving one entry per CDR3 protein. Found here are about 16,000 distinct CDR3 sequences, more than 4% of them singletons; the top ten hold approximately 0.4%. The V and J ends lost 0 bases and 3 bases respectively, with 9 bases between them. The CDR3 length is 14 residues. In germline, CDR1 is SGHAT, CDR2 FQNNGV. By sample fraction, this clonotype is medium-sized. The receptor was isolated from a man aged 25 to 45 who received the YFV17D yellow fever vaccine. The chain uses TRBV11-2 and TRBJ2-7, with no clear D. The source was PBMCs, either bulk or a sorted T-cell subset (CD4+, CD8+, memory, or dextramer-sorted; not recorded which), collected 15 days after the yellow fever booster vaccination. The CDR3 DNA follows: TGTGCCAGCAGCTTAGAGTGGGCAGACTACGAGCAGTACTTC. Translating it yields CASSLEWADYEQYF.